Presented here are 32 T cell receptor beta chains from one specimen sequenced in a study of cytomegalovirus exposure and HLA in healthy donors. The study ran its PCR with 60 Vbeta and 13 Jbeta primers. Some clones are missing from TCRdb's copy, which holds only in-frame ones; the method was immunoSEQ multiplex PCR. The data show under 100,000 clones, 70% seen once. The specimen was PBMCs. These receptors came from a woman between 50 and 59 years old in good health and CMV-seropositive.

The chain couples TRBV29-1 to TRBJ2-5; 12 bases line up with TRBD2. CDR1 is SQVTM and CDR2 is ANQGSEA in the germline V gene. Trimming took 6 bases from V and 2 from J; bases not matched to a gene: 4. The CDR3 is 14 amino acids. The CDR3 is CSVRGTSGQETQYF. In DNA, the CDR3 is TGCAGCGTCCGTGGGACTAGCGGGCAAGAGACCCAGTACTTC.

This clone occurred a few times. This chain connects TRBV18 to TRBJ2-6; TRBD1 matches 7 bases. This CDR3 has 16 residues. J lost 1 base, V lost 5 bases, and 5 bases had no gene match. Per the germline V gene, CDR1 is KGHSH and CDR2 is LQKENI. CDR3 sequence (DNA): TGTGCCAGCTCAGGGACAGCACCTTCTGGGGCCAACGTCCTGACTTTC. This translates into CASSGTAPSGANVLTF.

The chain uses TRBV28 and TRBJ2-6; no reliable D call. From germline, CDR1 is MDHEN and CDR2 SYDVKM. Trimming took 4 bases from V and 1 from J, leaving 11 bases between them. The CDR3 runs to 16 residues. The CDR3 loop reads CASSSADLSGANVLTF. The CDR3 DNA reads TGTGCCAGCAGTTCTGCGGATCTATCTGGGGCCAACGTCCTGACTTTC.

V usage is TRBV4-1 and J usage is TRBJ1-4; D is unresolved. The CDR3 has 16 residues. V was pared by 4 bases and J by 0 bases, with 12 bases between. CDR1 and CDR2 from the germline V gene are MGHRA and YSYEKL. The CDR3 is CASSPIDTSTNEKLFF. The CDR3 DNA reads as TGCGCCAGCAGCCCTATCGACACCTCAACTAATGAAAAACTGTTTTTT.

This rearrangement joins TRBV10-3 to TRBJ2-7; maybe TRBD2 (6 bases). Germline CDR1 ENHRY, CDR2 SYGVKD. Trimming stripped 11 bases from V and 2 bases from J, with 16 bases between. CDR3 length equals 13 residues. CDR3 residues: CASTAGYTYEQYF. The CDR3 DNA reads as TGTGCCTCCACGGCGGGGTACACCTACGAGCAGTACTTC.

This chain connects TRBV30 to TRBJ2-7, with a weak D call TRBD2 (9 bases). The germline V gene encodes CDR1 GTSNPN and CDR2 SVGIG (reference sequence). V lost 1 base and J lost 6, with 19 bases in between. This CDR3 has 15 residues. CDR3 loop: CAWSGQGAGGFEQYF. The CDR3, as DNA: TGTGCCTGGAGTGGCCAGGGGGCGGGAGGGTTCGAGCAGTACTTC.

Concerning this clone itself: At one of its ends the junction is not consistent with the germline gene, which may arise from a read error. This chain joins TRBV7-9 and TRBJ2-7; a weak D match, TRBD2 (6 bases). CDR3 length: 16 residues. Germline V gene lookup returns CDR1 SEHNR and CDR2 FQNEAQ (reference sequence). The CDR3 DNA follows: TGTTCCAGCAGCCCTGGGGACTTCGACCTCCCCTACGAGCAGTACTTC. Residues: CSSSPGDFDLPYEQYF.

The V call is TRBV21-1, the J call TRBJ2-5; TRBD2, the table's D call, lacks a check against the DNA. TRBV21-1 is marked as a pseudogene. The CDR3 extends over 16 amino acids. The CDR3 region is CASRLSSGRVGETQYF. The CDR3 nucleotides are TGTGCCAGCAGGTTGTCTAGCGGGAGGGTGGGAGAGACCCAGTACTTC.

The CDR3 sequence: CASSDGAGNEKLFF. The CDR3 DNA reads as TGTGCCAGCAGTGATGGGGCCGGTAATGAAAAACTGTTTTTT. The V gene is TRBV6-1, the J gene TRBJ1-4; TRBD1 is a possible D gene (5 bases). Germline values: CDR1 MNHNS, CDR2 SASEGT. There are 14 residues in the CDR3. The V end was cut by 3 bases, the J end by 4 bases, with 9 bases between.

This clone was counted only a few times. The chain is built from TRBV15 and TRBJ2-6; TRBD1 is a possible D gene (6 bases). The V and J ends lost 1 base and 2 bases respectively, with 12 bases between them. Germline CDR1 reads LNHNV; CDR2 reads YYDKDF (reference sequence). The CDR3 has 17 amino acids. CDR3 coding DNA: TGTGCCACCAGCAGAGCCTACAGGGTAGCTGGGGCCAACGTCCTGACTTTC. Translated: CATSRAYRVAGANVLTF.

J is TRBJ2-7 and V is TRBV5-1; no clear D gene. The CDR3 totals 13 residues. Looked up from germline, CDR1 is SGHRS and CDR2 is YFSETQ. Trimming removed 0 bases at V and 3 bases at J, with 7 bases between. The CDR3 region is CASSLAESYEQYF. The CDR3, as DNA: TGCGCCAGCAGCTTGGCCGAGAGCTACGAGCAGTACTTC. The variable domain in full, with the rest retrieved from reference TRBV5-1 and TRBJ2-7, is KAGVTQTPRYLIKTRGQQVTLSCSPISGHRSVSWYQQTPGQGLQFLFEYFSETQRNKGNFPGRFSGRQFSNSRSEMNVSTLELGDSALYLCASSLAESYEQYFGPGTRLTVT.

The rearrangement links TRBV7-3 to TRBJ2-1, with 9 bases that match TRBD1. V gave up 1 base and J gave up 3 bases; unmatched junction bases: 1. Germline CDR1 is SGHTA and CDR2 is FQGTGA. The length of the CDR3 is 15 residues. The CDR3 nucleotides are TGTGCCAGCAGCTTAATGGGACAGGGCTACAATGAGCAGTTCTTC. Encoded protein: CASSLMGQGYNEQFF.

The rearrangement links TRBV11-3 to TRBJ2-5; 11 nucleotides match TRBD2. CDR1 SGHNT and CDR2 YENEEA come from the germline V gene. Trimming at V came to 5 bases and at J to 1 base, leaving 6 bases not matched to a gene. The CDR3 is made up of 16 amino acids. The chain's CDR3 is CASSLGTSGRQETQYF. CDR3 in DNA: TGTGCCAGCAGCCTCGGGACTAGCGGTCGCCAAGAGACCCAGTACTTC.

This clone occurred once. This chain connects TRBV6-5 to TRBJ2-7, with 8 bases matching TRBD1. There are 14 residues in the CDR3. Germline V gene sequence: CDR1 MNHEY, CDR2 SVGAGI. Losses at the gene ends were 6 bases for V and 2 bases for J; bases not matched to a gene: 6. The CDR3 region has the DNA TGTGCCAGCAGCCGATCGACAGGGGCCTACGAGCAGTACTTC. Translation: CASSRSTGAYEQYF.

On this clone: Additional DNA sequences in this sample encode the identical CDR3. The chain joins TRBV28 to TRBJ2-1; 7 bases fit TRBD2. CDR3 length equals 15 residues. Germline V gene data show CDR1 as MDHEN and CDR2 as SYDVKM. V shed 2 bases, J shed 0 bases, and the junction held 1 base outside the gene matches. For the CDR3, the DNA is TGTGCCAGCAGTTTAGGGGGGGGCTCCTACAATGAGCAGTTCTTC. Amino acid sequence: CASSLGGGSYNEQFF.

This clone has only one observation. The rearrangement uses TRBV30 and TRBJ2-3; 9 positions match TRBD2. The V and J ends lost 1 base and 0 bases, in that order; junction bases with no gene match: 5. Germline-derived CDR1 and CDR2 are GTSNPN and SVGIG (reference sequence). The CDR3 has 16 amino acids. The DNA for the CDR3 is TGTGCCTGGAGTGGAGCGGGGGGATCTAGCACAGATACGCAGTATTTT. This codes for CAWSGAGGSSTDTQYF.

J is TRBJ1-5 and V is TRBV28, with unresolved D. The CDR3 totals 16 residues. In germline, CDR1 is MDHEN, CDR2 SYDVKM. The V end was cut by 4 bases, the J end by 2 bases, with 15 bases between. The CDR3 is CASSSTEWMGNQPQHF. The CDR3 region has the DNA TGTGCCAGCAGTTCCACAGAGTGGATGGGCAATCAGCCCCAGCATTTT.

The chain joins TRBV4-1 to TRBJ2-2; D possibly corresponds to TRBD2 (5 bases). The CDR3 contains 17 residues. Germline loops: CDR1 MGHRA, CDR2 YSYEKL. Trimming shortened V by 4 bases and J by 4 bases, and 19 bases separated the two germline ends. CDR3 region: CASSPIGEIGGTGELFF. CDR3 sequence (DNA): TGCGCCAGCAGCCCAATCGGGGAGATTGGCGGCACCGGGGAGCTGTTTTTT.

This rearrangement joins TRBV27 to TRBJ1-5, with D perhaps matching TRBD1 (6 bases). Looked up from germline, CDR1 is MNHEY and CDR2 is SMNVEV (reference sequence). The CDR3 is 14 residues long. V was shortened by 6 bases and J by 3 bases, with 12 bases between the two germline ends. CDR3 sequence: CASRTWDTNQPQHF. Written as DNA, the CDR3 is TGTGCCAGCAGGACATGGGACACCAATCAGCCCCAGCATTTT.

The chain uses TRBV19 and TRBJ1-2; D gene uncertain. Trimming shortened V by 6 bases and J by 6 bases, and 14 bases separated the two germline ends. Germline V gene sequence: CDR1 LNHDA, CDR2 SQIVND (reference sequence). The CDR3 is 13 amino acids. The CDR3 DNA reads TGTGCCAGTAGGGGAGGTAGGCAACATGGCTACACCTTC. It translates to CASRGGRQHGYTF.

The rearrangement links TRBV13 to TRBJ2-6; D gene ambiguous. Trimming removed 4 bases at V and 1 base at J, with 5 bases between. Germline V lookup: CDR1 PRHDT, CDR2 FYEKMQ (reference sequence). CDR3 size: 14 residues. The CDR3 reads CASSSVSGANVLTF. The CDR3 region has the DNA TGTGCCAGCAGCTCGGTTTCTGGGGCCAACGTCCTGACTTTC. The complete variable domain, with remaining parts taken from reference TRBV13 and TRBJ2-6, reads AAGVIQSPRHLIKEKRETATLKCYPIPRHDTVYWYQQGPGQDPQFLISFYEKMQSDKGSIPDRFSAQQFSDYHSELNMSSLELGDSALYFCASSSVSGANVLTFGAGSRLTVL.

The rearrangement uses TRBV30 and TRBJ2-2; 10 bases line up with TRBD1. V lost 3 bases, J lost 5 bases, and 9 bases stayed unmatched. The length of the CDR3 is 16 residues. In germline, CDR1 is GTSNPN, CDR2 SVGIG (reference sequence). CDR3 sequence reads: CAWSLQPGQGTGELFF. The CDR3 DNA reads as TGTGCCTGGAGCCTCCAACCGGGACAGGGGACCGGGGAGCTGTTTTTT.

This chain uses TRBV28 with TRBJ1-2; D is uncertain. This CDR3 has 12 residues. CDR1 and CDR2 from the germline V gene are MDHEN and SYDVKM. The V gene lost 7 bases and the J gene lost 2 bases, with 8 bases spanning the gap. The CDR3 loop reads CASNGGNYGYTF. CDR3 coding DNA: TGTGCCAGCAACGGCGGGAACTATGGCTACACCTTC.

This rearrangement joins TRBV6-5 to TRBJ1-4; TRBD1 is a possible D gene (5 bases). The CDR3 totals 14 residues. CDR1 is MNHEY and CDR2 is SVGAGI in the germline V gene. V dropped 6 bases and J dropped 8 bases, with 16 bases sitting between them. Here the CDR3 DNA reads TGTGCCAGCAGGCCAGGGAGGGGAAGGGAAAAACTGTTTTTT. It encodes CASRPGRGREKLFF.

Here the CDR3 reads CASSERGYSNQPQHF. The CDR3 nucleotides read TGTGCCAGCAGTGAAAGAGGATATAGCAATCAGCCCCAGCATTTT. V and J are TRBV6-1 and TRBJ1-5, with D unresolved. Looked up from germline, CDR1 is MNHNS and CDR2 is SASEGT. The length of the CDR3 is 15 residues. Trimming took off 2 bases at V and 0 bases at J, with 8 bases between the two ends.

J is TRBJ1-5 and V is TRBV30, with 10 nucleotides matching TRBD1. J lost 7 bases, V lost 2 bases, and 5 bases had no gene match. Germline CDR1 GTSNPN, CDR2 SVGIG (reference sequence). This CDR3 spans 14 amino acids. CDR3 residues: CAWSLGQGVQPQHF. Written as DNA, the CDR3 is TGTGCCTGGAGTCTCGGACAGGGGGTCCAGCCCCAGCATTTT. The full variable domain, completed using reference TRBV30 and TRBJ1-5, is SQTIHQWPATLVQPVGSPLSLECTVEGTSNPNLYWYRQAAGRGLQLLFYSVGIGQISSEVPQNLSASRPQDRQFILSSKKLLLSDSGFYLCAWSLGQGVQPQHFGDGTRLSIL.

The CDR3 reads CASSYLLVPTGELFF. CDR3 nucleotide sequence: TGTGCCAGCAGCTATTTACTAGTACCCACCGGGGAGCTGTTTTTT. The chain uses TRBV7-2 and TRBJ2-2; possibly TRBD2 for D (5 bases). This CDR3 comprises 15 residues. CDR1 is SGHTA and CDR2 is FQGNSA in the germline V gene. V was clipped by 4 bases and J by 4 bases, with 13 bases between them. The whole variable domain, remainder taken from reference TRBV7-2 and TRBJ2-2, is GAGVSQSPSNKVTEKGKDVELRCDPISGHTALYWYRQSLGQGLEFLIYFQGNSAPDKSGLPSDRFSAERTGGSVSTLTIQRTQQEDSAVYLCASSYLLVPTGELFFGEGSRLTVL.

The rearrangement links TRBV29-1 to TRBJ1-1; the D gene is possibly TRBD1 (5 bases). Looked up from germline, CDR1 is SQVTM and CDR2 is ANQGSEA. There are 11 residues in the CDR3. V was cut by 3 bases and J by 4 bases, with 6 bases left in between. CDR3 DNA sequence: TGCAGCGTTGACAGGGCCACTGAAGCTTTCTTT. Amino acids: CSVDRATEAFF.

This clone showed up just a few times. The chain links TRBV10-1 to TRBJ2-7, with D perhaps TRBD1 (6 bases). V was trimmed by 8 bases and J by 3 bases, leaving 20 bases between them. CDR1 is WNHNN, CDR2 SYGVQD, per germline (reference sequence). CDR3 length equals 15 residues. The CDR3 coding sequence is TGCGCCAGCCTCAGGGGTCCCTCCTCCTACTACGAGCAGTACTTC. Translation: CASLRGPSSYYEQYF.

The chain uses TRBV5-5 and TRBJ2-1, with no clear D. The V gene lost 4 bases and the J gene lost 7 bases, with 6 bases spanning the gap. This CDR3 contains 11 residues. CDR1 is SGHKS and CDR2 is YYEKEE in the germline V gene (reference sequence). The CDR3 DNA reads as TGTGCCAGCAGCGTTAGTAATGAGCAGTTCTTC. It specifies CASSVSNEQFF.

About this clone: Other DNA sequences in the sample encode the same CDR3. This rearrangement joins TRBV21-1 to TRBJ1-5; TRBD1, the table's D call, lacks a check against the DNA. TRBV21-1 is listed as a pseudogene. This CDR3 is built from 18 residues. CDR3 sequence (DNA): TGTGCCAGCAGCAAAGTGCCCCGGAGGGGGCCCAAAAATCAGCCCCAGCATTTT. It translates to CASSKVPRRGPKNQPQHF.

The V gene is TRBV7-3, the J gene TRBJ2-3, with 10 bases that match TRBD2. Per the germline V gene, CDR1 is SGHTA and CDR2 is FQGTGA. V trimming: 5 bases; J trimming: 5 bases; junction bases outside the gene matches: 13. The CDR3 runs to 17 residues. The CDR3 DNA is TGTGCCAGCAGCCCTCTGGAGCTAGCGGGAGTGAAAGATACGCAGTATTTT. Amino acids: CASSPLELAGVKDTQYF.